These T cell receptor beta chains were read from a single sample in a study of monozygotic twins with inflammatory bowel disease. TCRdb re-called the 5' RACE reads and gives one entry per CDR3 protein, without DNA. The repertoire table contains about 440,000 distinct CDR3 sequences. Source material: blood. The receptors here all came from a human donor with ulcerative colitis or Crohn's disease, or a healthy co-twin of an affected twin (not recorded which). Each CDR3 is given with its conserved first and last residue. Fields, in order: J gene, V gene, CDR3 protein.

TRBJ1-2 TRBV6-1 CASSDRGGRNGYTF
TRBJ1-2 TRBV7-3 CASSPTPAVYGYTF
TRBJ2-5 TRBV19 CASSILGGFQETQYF
TRBJ2-5 TRBV4-3 CASSQGGQLETQYF
TRBJ2-7 TRBV27 CASSYLRGSYEQYF
TRBJ2-7 TRBV28 CASSFVGTLRWQYF
TRBJ1-2 TRBV20-1 CSAARTWGIYGYTF
TRBJ2-7 TRBV29-1 CSVARGEEQYF
TRBJ1-5 TRBV20-1 CSAPGRGGQPQHF
TRBJ2-5 TRBV5-1 CASSLSLAGGGQETQYF
TRBJ2-7 TRBV2 CASSETGGLSYEQYF
TRBJ2-1 TRBV18 CASSPQGQSSYNEQFF
TRBJ2-7 TRBV5-1 CASSWGGGQAYEQYF
TRBJ1-4 TRBV11-2 CASSYLPGEYEKLFF
TRBJ2-4 TRBV9 CASSGGGNIQYF
TRBJ2-1 TRBV29-1 CSVESLSVYNEQFF
TRBJ1-1 TRBV11-2 CASSFSEGTEAFF
TRBJ2-2 TRBV25-1 CASRLAANTGELFF
TRBJ1-2 TRBV6-2/TRBV6-3 CASSKNYGYTF
TRBJ1-1 TRBV28 CATKQGTLAQNIEAFF
TRBJ1-1 TRBV7-9 CASSSSWSNTEAFF
TRBJ2-2 TRBV12-3/TRBV12-4 CASIPRGRVTGELFF
TRBJ2-7 TRBV5-1 CATNYGGNDEQYF
TRBJ1-2 TRBV29-1 CSVEAEGGYTF
TRBJ1-3 TRBV5-1 CASSLAFGTELVDTIYF
TRBJ2-7 TRBV5-1 CAINIRDSEQYF
TRBJ2-5 TRBV7-3 CASSRLAGVLETQYF
TRBJ1-5 TRBV7-8 CASSLGAIPGPQHF
TRBJ2-6 TRBV20-1 CSARGLAGPGANVLTF
TRBJ2-5 TRBV3-1 CASSRTGQETQYF
TRBJ1-6 TRBV7-9 CASSRTEGDSPLHF
TRBJ2-2 TRBV4-3 CASSQVRTVTGELFF
TRBJ1-1 TRBV29-1 CSVASSESRFGAFF
TRBJ2-2 TRBV3-1 CASSRLAGVGELFF
TRBJ1-1 TRBV6-1 CASGGGFWDTEAFF
TRBJ2-7 TRBV12-5 CASGPSGAYEQYF
TRBJ2-2 TRBV20-1 CSARKLLSRTGELFF
TRBJ2-3 TRBV5-1 CASSRGGAQTDTQYF
TRBJ2-2 TRBV7-6 CASSERTGETGELFF
TRBJ1-1 TRBV19 CASSKRHELPGQNTEAFF
TRBJ2-3 TRBV20-1 CSARDQSTQYF
TRBJ1-2 TRBV6-5 CASSWGPNYGYTF
TRBJ1-2 TRBV5-1 CASSQRGQFTNYGYTF
TRBJ2-3 TRBV24-1 CATSDLNQGTDTQYF
TRBJ2-1 TRBV20-1 CSADRGHMSSYNEQFF
TRBJ2-3 TRBV6-2/TRBV6-3 CASTGSSGSRDTQYF
TRBJ2-5 TRBV9 CASSVGAGGLETQYF
TRBJ2-1 TRBV20-1 CSARDKLAGGSSYNEQFF
TRBJ2-6 TRBV2 CASSFLRGFSSGANVLTF
TRBJ2-3 TRBV20-1 CSASERKFTDTQYF
TRBJ1-1 TRBV6-1 CASSRGRQNTEAFF
TRBJ2-4 TRBV20-1 CSARHPAEAKNIQYF
TRBJ1-2 TRBV20-1 CSAIPGQVGYGYTF
TRBJ2-3 TRBV5-1 CASSPILGRGTDTQYF
TRBJ1-5 TRBV19 CASSTQPWGQPQHF
TRBJ2-7 TRBV12-3/TRBV12-4 CASSLPGLAYEQYF
TRBJ1-1 TRBV29-1 CSVDRQGARAFF
TRBJ2-7 TRBV3-1 CASSQGQGRAEQYF
TRBJ1-2 TRBV20-1 CSAEDRWDYGYTF